This T cell receptor (beta chain) was captured in a study of PD-1 blockade in classical Hodgkin lymphoma (TCRdb year 2020). Describing the broader study: Nivolumab dosing was 3 mg/kg intravenously every 2 weeks, continuing until either disease progression or unacceptable toxicity. A peripheral blood immune signature of response to PD-1 blockade in classical Hodgkin lymphoma was defined using TCR beta sequencing and CyTOF. Study-wide findings and limitations: Among trial patients, those achieving complete response had baseline diversity similar to that of newly diagnosed patients, while diversity was significantly lower in partial responders and progressors. CD4+ but not CD8+ TCR diversity rose significantly by C4D1 (p=0.0027 vs p=0.16), most apparent in complete responders (p=0.02). The study was restricted to a single clinical trial cohort, and the causes of repertoire differences, possibly disease activity or prior therapy, were left undefined. Baseline TCR diversity was reported as lower in newly diagnosed patients than in healthy donors, and lower still in relapsed/refractory patients. Lower diversity was seen in patients whose nivolumab began less than 1 year after ASCT, and these patients were left out of later analyses so that immune reconstitution would not confound the results.

The Qiagen DNeasy kit was used to extract genomic DNA both from unsorted PBMCs and from the negatively selected CD4+ and CD8+ fractions. TCR beta CDR3 regions were subjected to amplification by immunoSEQ multiplex PCR with primers that anneal to V and J segments. A synthetic immune receptor repertoire was used to minimize amplification bias, and remaining bias was computationally removed after sequencing. On the authors' methods: Custom Python scripts were used to quantify repertoire diversity as the Shannon entropy index. Unsorted, CD4+ and CD8+ repertoires were analyzed separately, except for combined analyses in which CD4+ and CD8+ sequences were merged in silico. Clonal expansion was defined as a frequency increase of at least 2-fold after treatment compared with C1D1, and clones undetected at baseline were assigned a pseudocount of 0.5. Singleton clones were defined as clones with 0 or 1 copy at C1D1, and non-singleton clones were defined as clones with 2 or more copies. Clones expanded in unsorted samples were assigned a CD4+, CD8+ or unknown annotation through matching of protein sequences in sorted samples from the same patient. Wilcoxon tests on paired samples were used to test diversity changes from C1D1 to C4D1. TCRdb stores this immuneACCESS table with in-frame sequences only. Part of the clones is absent; in the studies checked, under half of the shortfall reflects unresolved V genes, and no reason is known for the rest. V, J and clone size are taken as reported in that table, and D and trimming were inferred from the DNA itself. In all, the sample holds roughly 40,000 clones, and 60% to 75% of those were seen once. The ten largest clonotypes hold 3.1% of the sample.

A note on this clone: Which antigen it targets is not known. No qualities accompany the bases; no much larger clone lies one base away.

Taken with the paper, the label for time point translates to: cycle 4 day 1 (C4D1), after 6 weeks of nivolumab. Every trial patient had relapsed after autologous stem cell transplantation, and cohorts A, B and C differed in prior brentuximab vedotin exposure. A total of around 60 patients with relapsed/refractory classical Hodgkin lymphoma made up the trial cohort, and each patient's best overall response was complete response, partial response or progressive disease. Single-agent nivolumab was administered to trial patients in the multi-cohort phase II CheckMate 205 trial. An independent review committee assessed best overall response using the 2007 International Working Group response criteria. Trial PBMCs were collected just before the start of nivolumab (C1D1) and during therapy at cycle 2 day 1 and cycle 4 day 1. After peripheral blood was drawn into 8 mL Vacutainer Cell Preparation Tubes, PBMCs were isolated by centrifugation and then cryopreserved.

Germline trimming amounts to 4 bases on V and 2 bases on J, with 6 as the count of junction bases outside the gene matches. In the germline V gene, CDR1 corresponds to MGHDK and CDR2 to SYGVNS. The CDR3 starts with the cysteine, ends with the phenylalanine, and has 15 residues. The entry retains the CDR3 DNA only, 45 bases that are in frame from base 1. This material consisted of peripheral blood mononuclear cells (PBMCs), taken before the fourth cycle of nivolumab. The chain couples TRBV25-1 to TRBJ2-5, with TRBD2 matching 8 junction bases. This receptor was identified in a human donor with classical Hodgkin lymphoma. CDR3 reads: CASSASGRGQETQYF. The base sequence is TGTGCCAGCAGTGCCTCCGGGAGGGGGCAAGAGACCCAGTACTTC.